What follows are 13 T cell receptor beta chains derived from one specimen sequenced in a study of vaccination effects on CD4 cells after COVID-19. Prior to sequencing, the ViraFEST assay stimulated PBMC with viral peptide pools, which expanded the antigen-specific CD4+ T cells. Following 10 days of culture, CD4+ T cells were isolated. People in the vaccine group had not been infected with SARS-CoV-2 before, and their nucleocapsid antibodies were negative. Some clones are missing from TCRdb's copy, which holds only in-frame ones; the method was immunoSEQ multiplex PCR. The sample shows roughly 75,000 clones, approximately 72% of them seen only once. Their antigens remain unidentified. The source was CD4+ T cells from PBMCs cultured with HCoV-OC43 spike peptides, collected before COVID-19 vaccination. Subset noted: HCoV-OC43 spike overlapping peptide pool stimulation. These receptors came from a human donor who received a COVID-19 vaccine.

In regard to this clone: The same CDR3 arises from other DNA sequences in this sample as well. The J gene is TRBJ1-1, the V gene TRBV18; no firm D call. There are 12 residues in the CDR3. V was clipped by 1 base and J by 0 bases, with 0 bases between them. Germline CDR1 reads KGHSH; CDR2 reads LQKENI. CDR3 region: CASSPLNTEAFF. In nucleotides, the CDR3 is TGTGCCAGCTCACCACTGAACACTGAAGCTTTCTTT.

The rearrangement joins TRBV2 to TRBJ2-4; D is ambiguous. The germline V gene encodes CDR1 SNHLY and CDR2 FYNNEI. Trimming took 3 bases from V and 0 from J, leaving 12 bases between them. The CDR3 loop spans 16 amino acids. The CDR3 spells CASSDRQTLAKNIQYF. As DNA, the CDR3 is TGTGCCAGCAGTGATCGGCAGACCCTAGCCAAAAACATTCAGTACTTC.

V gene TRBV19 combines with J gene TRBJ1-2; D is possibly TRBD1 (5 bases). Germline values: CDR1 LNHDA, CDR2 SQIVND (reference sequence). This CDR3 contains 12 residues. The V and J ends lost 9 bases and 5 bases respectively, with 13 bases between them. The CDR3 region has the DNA TGTGCCAGCCTCGACAGTGGGTATGGCTACACCTTC. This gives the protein CASLDSGYGYTF.

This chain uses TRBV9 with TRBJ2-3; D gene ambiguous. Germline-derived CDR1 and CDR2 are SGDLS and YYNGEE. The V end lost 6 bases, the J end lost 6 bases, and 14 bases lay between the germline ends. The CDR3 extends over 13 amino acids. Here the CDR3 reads CASTKSDGDTQYF. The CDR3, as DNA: TGTGCCAGCACCAAGTCCGATGGGGATACGCAGTATTTT.

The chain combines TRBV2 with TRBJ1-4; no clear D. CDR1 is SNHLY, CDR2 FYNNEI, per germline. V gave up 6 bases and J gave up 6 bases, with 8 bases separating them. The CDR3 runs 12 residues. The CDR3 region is CASRETHEKLFF. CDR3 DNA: TGTGCCAGCAGGGAGACACATGAAAAACTGTTTTTT.

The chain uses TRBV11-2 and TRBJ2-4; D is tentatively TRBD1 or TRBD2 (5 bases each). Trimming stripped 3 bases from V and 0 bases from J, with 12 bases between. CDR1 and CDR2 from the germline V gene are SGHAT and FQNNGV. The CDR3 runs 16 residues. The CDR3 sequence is CASSFGGERAKNIQYF. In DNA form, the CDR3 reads TGTGCCAGCAGCTTTGGGGGAGAGCGAGCCAAAAACATTCAGTACTTC.

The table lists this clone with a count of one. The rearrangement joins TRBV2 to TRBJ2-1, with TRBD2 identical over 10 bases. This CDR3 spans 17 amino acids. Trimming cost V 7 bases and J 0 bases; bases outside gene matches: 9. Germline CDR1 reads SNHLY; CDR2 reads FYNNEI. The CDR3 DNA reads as TGTGCCAGCAAGTTGACTAGCGGGCCTCGCTCCTACAATGAGCAGTTCTTC. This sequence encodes CASKLTSGPRSYNEQFF.

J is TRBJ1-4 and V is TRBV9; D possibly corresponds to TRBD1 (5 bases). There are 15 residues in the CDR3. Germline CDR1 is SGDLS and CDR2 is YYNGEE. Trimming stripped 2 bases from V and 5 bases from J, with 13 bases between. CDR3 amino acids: CASSVTGTGNEKLFF. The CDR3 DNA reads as TGTGCCAGCAGCGTTACCGGGACGGGGAATGAAAAACTGTTTTTT.

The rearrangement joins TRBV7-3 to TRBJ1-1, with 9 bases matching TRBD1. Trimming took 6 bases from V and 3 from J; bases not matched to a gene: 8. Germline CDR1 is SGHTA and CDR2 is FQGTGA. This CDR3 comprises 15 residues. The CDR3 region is CASSQTGGAYTEAFF. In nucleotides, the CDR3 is TGTGCCAGCAGTCAAACAGGGGGCGCCTACACTGAAGCTTTCTTT.

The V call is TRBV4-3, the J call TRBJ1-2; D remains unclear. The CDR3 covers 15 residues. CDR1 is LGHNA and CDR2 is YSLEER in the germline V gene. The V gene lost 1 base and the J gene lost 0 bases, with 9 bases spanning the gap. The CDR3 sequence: CASSQGSRTNYGYTF. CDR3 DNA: TGCGCCAGCAGCCAAGGTAGTAGGACTAACTATGGCTACACCTTC.

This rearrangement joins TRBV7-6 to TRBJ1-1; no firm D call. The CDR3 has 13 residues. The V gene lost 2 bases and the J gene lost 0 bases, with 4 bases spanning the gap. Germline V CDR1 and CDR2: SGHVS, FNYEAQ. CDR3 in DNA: TGTGCCAGCAGCTTATATATGAACACTGAAGCTTTCTTT. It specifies CASSLYMNTEAFF.

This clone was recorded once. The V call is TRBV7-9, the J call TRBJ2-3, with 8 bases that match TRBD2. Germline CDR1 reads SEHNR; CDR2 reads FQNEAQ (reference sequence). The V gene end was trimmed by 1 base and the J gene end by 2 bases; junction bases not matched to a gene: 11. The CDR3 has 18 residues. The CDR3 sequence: CASSLGAGGLPTTDTQYF. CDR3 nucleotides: TGTGCCAGCAGCTTAGGGGCGGGGGGCCTCCCAACCACAGATACGCAGTATTTT.

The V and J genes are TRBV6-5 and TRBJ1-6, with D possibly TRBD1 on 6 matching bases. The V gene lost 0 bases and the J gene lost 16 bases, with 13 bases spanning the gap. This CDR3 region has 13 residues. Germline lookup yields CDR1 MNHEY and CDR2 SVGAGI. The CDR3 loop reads CASSYSQGTFLHF. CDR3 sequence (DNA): TGTGCCAGCAGTTACTCGCAGGGGACTTTTCTCCACTTT.